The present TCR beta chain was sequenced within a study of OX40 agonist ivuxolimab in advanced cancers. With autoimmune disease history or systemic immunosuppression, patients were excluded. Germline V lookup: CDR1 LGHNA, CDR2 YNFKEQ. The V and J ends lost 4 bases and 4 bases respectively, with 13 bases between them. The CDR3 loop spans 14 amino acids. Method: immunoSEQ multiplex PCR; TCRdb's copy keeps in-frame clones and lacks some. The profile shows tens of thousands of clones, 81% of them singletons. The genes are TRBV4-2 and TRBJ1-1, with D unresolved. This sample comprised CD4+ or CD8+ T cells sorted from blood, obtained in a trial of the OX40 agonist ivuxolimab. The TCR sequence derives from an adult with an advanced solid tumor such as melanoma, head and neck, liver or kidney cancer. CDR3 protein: CASSPLVRSTEAFF. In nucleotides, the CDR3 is TGTGCCAGCAGCCCTTTGGTGAGAAGCACTGAAGCTTTCTTT.